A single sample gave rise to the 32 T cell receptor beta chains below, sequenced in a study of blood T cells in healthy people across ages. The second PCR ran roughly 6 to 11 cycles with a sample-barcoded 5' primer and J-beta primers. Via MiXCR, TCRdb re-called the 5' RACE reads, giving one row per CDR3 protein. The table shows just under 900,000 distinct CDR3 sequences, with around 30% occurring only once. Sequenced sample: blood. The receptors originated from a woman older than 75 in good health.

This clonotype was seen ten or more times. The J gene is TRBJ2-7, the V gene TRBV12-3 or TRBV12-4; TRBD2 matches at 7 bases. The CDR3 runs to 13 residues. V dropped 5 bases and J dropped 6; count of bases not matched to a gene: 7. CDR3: CASSQTGGGEQYF. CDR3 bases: TGTGCCAGCAGTCAGACCGGCGGGGGCGAGCAGTACTTC.

CDR3 sequence reads: CASSFVGNTGELFF. The CDR3 DNA is TGTGCCAGCAGTTTCGTCGGGAACACCGGGGAGCTGTTTTTT. V gene TRBV12-3 or TRBV12-4 combines with J gene TRBJ2-2; the D is unclear. CDR3 size: 14 residues. V lost 3 bases and J 1 base, leaving 6 bases between the germline ends.

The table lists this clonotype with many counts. The CDR3 nucleotides are TGCAGTGCTAGAGTGACGTTGGGCAGGGGGCAGTCTGGCTACACCTTC. Its translation is CSARVTLGRGQSGYTF. The chain recombines TRBV20-1 with TRBJ1-2; 8 nucleotides line up with TRBD1. The length of the CDR3 is 16 residues. V shed 1 base, J shed 7 bases, and the junction held 14 bases outside the gene matches. Looked up from germline, CDR1 is DFQATT and CDR2 is SNEGSKA (reference sequence).

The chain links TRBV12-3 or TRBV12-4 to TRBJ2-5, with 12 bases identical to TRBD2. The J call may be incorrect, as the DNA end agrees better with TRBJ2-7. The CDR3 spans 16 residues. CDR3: CASSRTSGALLNEQYF. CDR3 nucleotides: TGTGCCAGCAGTAGGACTAGCGGGGCCCTTTTAAACGAGCAGTACTTC.

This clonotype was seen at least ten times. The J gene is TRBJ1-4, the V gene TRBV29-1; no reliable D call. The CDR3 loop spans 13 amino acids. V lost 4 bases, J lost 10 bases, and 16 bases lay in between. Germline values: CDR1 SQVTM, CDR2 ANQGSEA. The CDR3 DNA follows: TGCAGCGTTGGATTAGGGAGAGCCGGAAAACTGTTTTTT. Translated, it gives CSVGLGRAGKLFF.

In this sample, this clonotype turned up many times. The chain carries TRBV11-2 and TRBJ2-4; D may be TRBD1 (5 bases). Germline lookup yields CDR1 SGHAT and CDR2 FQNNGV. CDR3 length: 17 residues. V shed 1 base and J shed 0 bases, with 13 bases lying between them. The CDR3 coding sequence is TGTGCCAGCAGCTTAGCAACAGGCTATCTAGCCAAAAACATTCAGTACTTC. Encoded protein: CASSLATGYLAKNIQYF.

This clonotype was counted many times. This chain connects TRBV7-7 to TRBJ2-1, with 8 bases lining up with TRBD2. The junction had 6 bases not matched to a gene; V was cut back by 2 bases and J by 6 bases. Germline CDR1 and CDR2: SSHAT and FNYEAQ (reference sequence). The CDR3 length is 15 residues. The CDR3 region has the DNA TGTGCCAGCAGCTTAAGAGCGGGGGCGGGCAATGAGCAGTTCTTC. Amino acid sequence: CASSLRAGAGNEQFF.

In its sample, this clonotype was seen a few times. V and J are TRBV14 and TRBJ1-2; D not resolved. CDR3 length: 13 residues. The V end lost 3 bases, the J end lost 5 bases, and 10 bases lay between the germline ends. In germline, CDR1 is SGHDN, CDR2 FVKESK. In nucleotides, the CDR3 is TGTGCCAGCAGCCATGGATATTCTTATGGCTACACCTTC. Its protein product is CASSHGYSYGYTF.

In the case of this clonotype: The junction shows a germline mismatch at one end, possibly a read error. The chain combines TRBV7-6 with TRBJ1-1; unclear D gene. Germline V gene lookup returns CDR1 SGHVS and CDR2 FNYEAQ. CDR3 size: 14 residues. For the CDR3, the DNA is TGTGCCATCAGCTTAACGTACATGAACACTGAAGCTTTCTTT. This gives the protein CAISLTYMNTEAFF.

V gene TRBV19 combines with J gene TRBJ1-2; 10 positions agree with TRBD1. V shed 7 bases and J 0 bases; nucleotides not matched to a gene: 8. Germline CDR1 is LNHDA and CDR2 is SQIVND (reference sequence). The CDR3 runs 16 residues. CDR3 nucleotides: TGTGCCAGTACAGCGGGACAGGGGAACCCTAACTATGGCTACACCTTC. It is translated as CASTAGQGNPNYGYTF.

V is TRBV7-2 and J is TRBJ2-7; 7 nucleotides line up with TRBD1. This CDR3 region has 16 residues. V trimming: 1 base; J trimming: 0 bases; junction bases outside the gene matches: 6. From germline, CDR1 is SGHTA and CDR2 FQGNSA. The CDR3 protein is CASSLGGGHYSYEQYF. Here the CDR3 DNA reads TGTGCCAGCAGCTTAGGAGGGGGCCATTACTCCTACGAGCAGTACTTC.

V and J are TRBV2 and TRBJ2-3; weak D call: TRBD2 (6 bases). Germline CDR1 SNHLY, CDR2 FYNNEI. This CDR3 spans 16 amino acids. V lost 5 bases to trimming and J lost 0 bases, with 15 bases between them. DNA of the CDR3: TGTGCCAGCAGTCCTGCTAGCGCGACTAGCACAGATACGCAGTATTTT. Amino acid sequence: CASSPASATSTDTQYF.

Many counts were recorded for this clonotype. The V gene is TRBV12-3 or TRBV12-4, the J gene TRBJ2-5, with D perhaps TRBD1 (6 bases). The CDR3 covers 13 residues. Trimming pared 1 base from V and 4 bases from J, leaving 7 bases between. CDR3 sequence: CASSLEGGETQYF. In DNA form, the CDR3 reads TGTGCCAGCAGTTTAGAAGGGGGAGAGACCCAGTACTTC.

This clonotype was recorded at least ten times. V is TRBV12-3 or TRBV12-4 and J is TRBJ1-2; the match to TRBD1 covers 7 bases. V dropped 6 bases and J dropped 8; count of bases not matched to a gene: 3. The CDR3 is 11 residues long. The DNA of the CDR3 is TGTGCCAGCAGATTGGACAGGGGCTACACCTTC. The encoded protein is CASRLDRGYTF.

The CDR3 loop reads CASSLVFTDGTEAFF. The CDR3 nucleotides are TGTGCCAGCAGCTTAGTTTTTACGGACGGCACTGAAGCTTTCTTT. This chain connects TRBV11-3 to TRBJ1-1; D is ambiguous. V was cut by 1 base and J by 4 bases, with 13 bases left in between. Germline-derived CDR1 and CDR2 are SGHNT and YENEEA. The CDR3 length is 15 residues. The whole variable domain, remainder taken from reference TRBV11-3 and TRBJ1-1, is EAGVVQSPRYKIIEKKQPVAFWCNPISGHNTLYWYLQNLGQGPELLIRYENEEAVDDSQLPKDRFSAERLKGVDSTLKIQPAELGDSAVYLCASSLVFTDGTEAFFGQGTRLTVV.

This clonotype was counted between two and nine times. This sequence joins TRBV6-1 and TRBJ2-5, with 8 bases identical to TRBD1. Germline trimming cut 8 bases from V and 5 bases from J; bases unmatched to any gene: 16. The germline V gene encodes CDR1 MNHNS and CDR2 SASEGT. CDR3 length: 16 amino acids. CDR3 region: CASGDRGQGVSETQYF. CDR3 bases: TGTGCCAGCGGGGATAGAGGACAGGGTGTTTCGGAGACCCAGTACTTC.

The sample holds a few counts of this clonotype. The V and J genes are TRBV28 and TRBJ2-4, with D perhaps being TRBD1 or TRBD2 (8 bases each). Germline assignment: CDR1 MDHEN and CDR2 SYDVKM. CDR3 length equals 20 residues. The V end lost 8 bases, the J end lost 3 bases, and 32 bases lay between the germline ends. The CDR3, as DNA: TGTGCCAGCGTAGCGGGGCAAGACTACAGGGGGAAGGTTATCAAAAACATTCAGTACTTC. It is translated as CASVAGQDYRGKVIKNIQYF.

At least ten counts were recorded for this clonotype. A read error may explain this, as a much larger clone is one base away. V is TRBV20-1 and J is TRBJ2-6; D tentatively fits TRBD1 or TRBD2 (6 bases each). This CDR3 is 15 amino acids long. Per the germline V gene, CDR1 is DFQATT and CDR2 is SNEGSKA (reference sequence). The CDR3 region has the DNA TGCAGTGCTCCCAGGGGTCCGGGCGGGGCCAACGTCCGGACTTTC. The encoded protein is CSAPRGPGGANVRTF.

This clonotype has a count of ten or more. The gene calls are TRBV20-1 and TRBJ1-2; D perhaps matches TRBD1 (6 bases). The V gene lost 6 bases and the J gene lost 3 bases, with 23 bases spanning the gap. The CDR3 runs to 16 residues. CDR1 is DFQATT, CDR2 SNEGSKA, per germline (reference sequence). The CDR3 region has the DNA TGCAGTGCCAACAGCGTTAAGGGGGGCGCCTACTATGGCTACACCTTC. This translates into CSANSVKGGAYYGYTF.

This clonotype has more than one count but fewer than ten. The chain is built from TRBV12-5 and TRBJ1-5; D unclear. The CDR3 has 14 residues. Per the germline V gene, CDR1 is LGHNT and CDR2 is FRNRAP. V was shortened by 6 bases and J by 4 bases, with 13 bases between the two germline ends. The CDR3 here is CASGKPVGNQPQHF. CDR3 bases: TGTGCTAGTGGCAAACCCGTGGGGAATCAGCCCCAGCATTTT.

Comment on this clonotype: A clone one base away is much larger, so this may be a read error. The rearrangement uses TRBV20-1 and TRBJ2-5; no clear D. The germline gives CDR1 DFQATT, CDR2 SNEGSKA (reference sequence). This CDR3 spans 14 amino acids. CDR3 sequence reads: CSVRVVTVQETQYF. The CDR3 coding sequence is TGCAGTGTTAGAGTTGTCACGGTCCAAGAGACCCAGTACTTC.

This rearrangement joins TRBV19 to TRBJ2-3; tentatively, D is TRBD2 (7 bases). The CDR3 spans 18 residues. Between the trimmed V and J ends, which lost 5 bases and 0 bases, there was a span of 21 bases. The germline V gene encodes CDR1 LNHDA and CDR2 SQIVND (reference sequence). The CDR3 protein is CASSRRASPGGSTDTQYF. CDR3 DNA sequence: TGTGCCAGTAGTCGCCGGGCGTCGCCGGGGGGCAGCACAGATACGCAGTATTTT.

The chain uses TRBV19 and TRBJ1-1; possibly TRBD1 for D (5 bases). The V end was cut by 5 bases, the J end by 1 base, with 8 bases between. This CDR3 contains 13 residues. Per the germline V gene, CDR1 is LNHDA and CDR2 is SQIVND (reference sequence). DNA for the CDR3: TGTGCCAGTAGTGGGACGTCGAACACTGAAGCTTTCTTT. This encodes CASSGTSNTEAFF.

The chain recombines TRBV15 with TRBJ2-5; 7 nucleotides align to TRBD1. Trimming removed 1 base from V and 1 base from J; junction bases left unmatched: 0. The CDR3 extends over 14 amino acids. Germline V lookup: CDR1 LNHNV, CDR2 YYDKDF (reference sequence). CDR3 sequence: CATSRGDSQETQYF. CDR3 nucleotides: TGTGCCACCAGCAGAGGGGACAGCCAAGAGACCCAGTACTTC.

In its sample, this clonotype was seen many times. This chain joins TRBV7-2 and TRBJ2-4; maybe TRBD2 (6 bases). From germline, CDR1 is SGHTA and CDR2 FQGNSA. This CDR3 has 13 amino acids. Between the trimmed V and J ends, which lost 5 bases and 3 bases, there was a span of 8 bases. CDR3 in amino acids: CASSPGGKNIQYF. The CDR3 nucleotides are TGTGCCAGCAGCCCCGGGGGCAAAAACATTCAGTACTTC. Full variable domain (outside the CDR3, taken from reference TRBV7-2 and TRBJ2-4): GAGVSQSPSNKVTEKGKDVELRCDPISGHTALYWYRQSLGQGLEFLIYFQGNSAPDKSGLPSDRFSAERTGGSVSTLTIQRTQQEDSAVYLCASSPGGKNIQYFGAGTRLSVL.

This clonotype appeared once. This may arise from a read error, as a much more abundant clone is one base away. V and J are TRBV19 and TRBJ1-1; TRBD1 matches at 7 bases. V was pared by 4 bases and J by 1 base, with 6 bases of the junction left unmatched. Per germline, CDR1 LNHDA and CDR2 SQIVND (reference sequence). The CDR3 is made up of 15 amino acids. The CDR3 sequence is CASSSSGQANTEAFF. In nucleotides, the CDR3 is TGTGCCAGTAGTAGTAGCGGACAGGCGAACACTGAAGCTTTCTTT.

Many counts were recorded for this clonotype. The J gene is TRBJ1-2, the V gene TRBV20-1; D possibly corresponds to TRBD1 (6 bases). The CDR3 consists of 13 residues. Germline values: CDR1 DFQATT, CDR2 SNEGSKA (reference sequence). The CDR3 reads CRSQSGGDYGYTF. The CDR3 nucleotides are TGCAGAAGTCAATCGGGGGGCGACTATGGCTACACCTTC.

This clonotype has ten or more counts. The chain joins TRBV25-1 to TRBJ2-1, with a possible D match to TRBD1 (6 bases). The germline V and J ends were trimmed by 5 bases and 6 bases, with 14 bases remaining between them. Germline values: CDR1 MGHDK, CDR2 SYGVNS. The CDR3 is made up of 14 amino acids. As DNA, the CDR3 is TGTGCCAGCAGTTTCTTGACAGGAGTCAATGAGCAGTTCTTC. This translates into CASSFLTGVNEQFF.

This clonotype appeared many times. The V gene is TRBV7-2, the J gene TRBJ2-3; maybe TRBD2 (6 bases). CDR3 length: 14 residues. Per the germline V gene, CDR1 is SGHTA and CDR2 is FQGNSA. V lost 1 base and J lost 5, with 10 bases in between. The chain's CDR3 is CASSLGASVDTQYF. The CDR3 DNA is TGTGCCAGCAGCTTAGGGGCTAGCGTAGATACGCAGTATTTT.

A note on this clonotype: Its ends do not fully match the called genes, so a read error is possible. The CDR3 DNA is TGTGTCAGCTCACCGGGGGTCCAAGAGACCCAGTACTTC. It specifies CVSSPGVQETQYF. The rearrangement links TRBV18 to TRBJ2-5, with D maybe TRBD2 (6 bases). Germline CDR1 reads KGHSH; CDR2 reads LQKENI. The CDR3 sequence is 13 residues long.

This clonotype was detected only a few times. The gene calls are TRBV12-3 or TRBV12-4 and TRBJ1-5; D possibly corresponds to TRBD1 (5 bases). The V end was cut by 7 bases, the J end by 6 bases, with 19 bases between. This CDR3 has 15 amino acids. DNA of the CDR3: TGTGCCAGCATGGGCTATGGGGGGAAGGGTCAGCCCCAGCATTTT. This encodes CASMGYGGKGQPQHF.

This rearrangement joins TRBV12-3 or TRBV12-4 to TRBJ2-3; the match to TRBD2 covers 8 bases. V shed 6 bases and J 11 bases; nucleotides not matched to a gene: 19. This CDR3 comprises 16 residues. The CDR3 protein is CASSLGGGGRTDVQYF. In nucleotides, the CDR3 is TGTGCCAGCAGCCTTGGTGGCGGGGGGAGAACAGATGTGCAGTATTTT.